What follows are 10 T cell receptor beta chains derived from one specimen sequenced in a study of shared clonotypes between healthy human individuals. The naive CD8 subset, CD45RO-negative cells positively selected for CCR7, excluded terminally differentiated effector memory CD45RA+ cells. Method: immunoSEQ multiplex PCR; TCRdb's copy keeps in-frame clones and lacks some. The sample shows about 2.1 million clones, roughly 93% of them seen only once. The sequencing sample was made of naive CD8+ T cells from PBMCs. These receptors all come from a man between 18 and 29 years old in good health. Some clones in this sample may be carry-over from other donors' samples.

This clone has just a few counts. The same CDR3 can be traced to other DNA sequences in this sample. This rearrangement joins TRBV7-3 to TRBJ2-1, with 9 bases that match TRBD2. CDR3 length: 15 amino acids. Germline lookup yields CDR1 SGHTA and CDR2 FQGTGA. Trimming at V came to 2 bases and at J to 4 bases, leaving 3 bases not matched to a gene. The CDR3 nucleotides read TGTGCCAGCAGCTTAGCGGGAGGGCCATACAATGAGCAGTTCTTC. The encoded protein is CASSLAGGPYNEQFF.

The CDR3 DNA follows: TGTGCCAGCAGCGTAGGGACAGCAACTAATGAAAAACTGTTTTTT. Its protein product is CASSVGTATNEKLFF. The chain recombines TRBV9 with TRBJ1-4, with D perhaps matching TRBD1 (6 bases). Between the trimmed V and J ends, which lost 0 bases and 0 bases, there was a span of 6 bases. This CDR3 comprises 15 residues. CDR1 SGDLS and CDR2 YYNGEE come from the germline V gene. The complete variable domain, with remaining parts taken from reference TRBV9 and TRBJ1-4, reads DSGVTQTPKHLITATGQRVTLRCSPRSGDLSVYWYQQSLDQGLQFLIQYYNGEERAKGNILERFSAQQFPDLHSELNLSSLELGDSALYFCASSVGTATNEKLFFGSGTQLSVL.

This chain uses TRBV27 with TRBJ1-5; TRBD1 matches 7 bases. CDR3 length: 14 residues. Trimming removed 6 bases from V and 7 bases from J; junction bases left unmatched: 9. The V gene's germline CDR1 is MNHEY and CDR2 SMNVEV (reference sequence). CDR3 sequence: CASRSTGSRQPQHF. CDR3 DNA: TGTGCCAGCAGATCGACAGGGTCCCGGCAGCCCCAGCATTTT.

The chain uses TRBV5-1 and TRBJ2-1; the match to TRBD2 covers 9 bases. The germline V gene has CDR1 SGHRS and CDR2 YFSETQ. After removal of 4 bases from V and 6 bases from J, the junction contained 11 bases not matched to a gene. This CDR3 has 16 residues. The CDR3 sequence is CASSPPPGLAGNEQFF. CDR3 nucleotide sequence: TGCGCCAGCAGCCCCCCGCCGGGACTAGCTGGCAATGAGCAGTTCTTC.

The gene calls are TRBV30 and TRBJ1-5; possibly TRBD1 for D (6 bases). The V end was cut by 5 bases, the J end by 1 base, with 24 bases between. The length of the CDR3 is 18 residues. From germline, CDR1 is GTSNPN and CDR2 SVGIG (reference sequence). The CDR3: CAWRKGGLHASSNQPQHF. CDR3 coding DNA: TGTGCCTGGCGCAAGGGGGGACTCCATGCCTCGAGCAATCAGCCCCAGCATTTT.

The chain couples TRBV27 to TRBJ2-6; D perhaps matches TRBD1 (6 bases). CDR1 is MNHEY, CDR2 SMNVEV, per germline (reference sequence). The CDR3 has 18 residues. The V end was cut by 6 bases, the J end by 0 bases, with 18 bases between. The CDR3 protein is CASRPLDSIYSGANVLTF. In nucleotides, the CDR3 is TGTGCCAGCAGACCCCTGGACAGCATATACTCTGGGGCCAACGTCCTGACTTTC.

The chain uses TRBV11-2 and TRBJ2-7; D ambiguous. Germline V gene data show CDR1 as SGHAT and CDR2 as FQNNGV. The V gene lost 5 bases and the J gene lost 10 bases, with 21 bases spanning the gap. This CDR3 comprises 14 residues. The CDR3 reads CASSTTAVPRLQYF. CDR3 nucleotides: TGTGCCAGCAGCACGACGGCCGTACCCAGACTTCAGTACTTC.

J is TRBJ1-2 and V is TRBV6-1; the match to TRBD1 covers 8 bases. The CDR3 totals 16 residues. V was clipped by 0 bases and J by 6 bases; unmatched bases: 9. In germline, CDR1 is MNHNS, CDR2 SASEGT. The CDR3 here is CASSEAWGRGLDGYTF. The CDR3 DNA follows: TGTGCCAGCAGTGAAGCGTGGGGCAGGGGGCTCGATGGCTACACCTTC.

This chain joins TRBV9 and TRBJ2-1; 10 nucleotides agree with TRBD2. The CDR3 runs 15 residues. The V gene's germline CDR1 is SGDLS and CDR2 YYNGEE. The trim removed 4 bases at V and 10 bases at J, leaving 11 bases unmatched. The CDR3 DNA reads as TGTGCCAGCAGCATAGCGGGAGGACCCCAGGAGGAGCAGTTCTTC. Translating gives CASSIAGGPQEEQFF.

CDR3 amino acids: CASMWTAHTGELFF. The CDR3 nucleotides read TGTGCCAGCATGTGGACAGCCCACACCGGGGAGCTGTTTTTT. The genes are TRBV6-6 and TRBJ2-2; a possible D gene is TRBD1 (6 bases). The CDR3 contains 14 residues. Per the germline V gene, CDR1 is MNHNY and CDR2 is SVGAGI (reference sequence). Deletions cut 7 bases from V and 3 bases from J, with 12 bases between.